The TCR beta chain described here comes from a study of blood T cell repertoires in COVID-19. Study background: Material from acute and convalescent COVID-19 was sourced from the United States, Italy and Spain. From T cells, B-cell-depleted T cells, or PBMCs came the material, which was cDNA or gDNA.

This clone has a handful of counts. As originally analysed: The assay estimated nucleated cells by amplifying reference gene primers. This table comes from immunoSEQ multiplex PCR, and its TCRdb copy is limited to in-frame clones, with some not included. From that table come the V and J calls and clone size; the DNA was used to work out D and trimming. In the table there are over 35,000 clones, just under 70% of which are singletons. Sequenced input: peripheral blood. The TCR originated in a man at least 80 years old with acute or convalescent COVID-19.

CDR3 in amino acids: CASSAETGENTEAFF. CDR3 nucleotides: TGTGCCAGCAGCGCAGAAACAGGGGAAAACACTGAAGCTTTCTTT. The rearrangement joins TRBV9 to TRBJ1-1, with 7 bases lining up with TRBD1. V shed 3 bases and J 2 bases; nucleotides not matched to a gene: 7. Germline V gives CDR1 SGDLS, CDR2 YYNGEE. The CDR3 consists of 15 residues. The full variable domain, in which reference TRBV9 and TRBJ1-1 provide the parts outside the CDR3, is DSGVTQTPKHLITATGQRVTLRCSPRSGDLSVYWYQQSLDQGLQFLIQYYNGEERAKGNILERFSAQQFPDLHSELNLSSLELGDSALYFCASSAETGENTEAFFGQGTRLTVV.